This TCR beta chain was obtained from a study of T cell changes during pregnancy in multiple sclerosis. The ends lost 3 bases at V and 0 bases at J; junction bases unmatched: 4. The CDR3 is 14 residues long. Germline lookup yields CDR1 SQVTM and CDR2 ANQGSEA. Data came from immunoSEQ multiplex PCR; TCRdb stores just in-frame clones and leaves some out. The table has roughly 76,000 clones, 75% to 95% seen once. Source: CD4+ T cells from peripheral blood mononuclear cells, taken in the second trimester of pregnancy. The TCR sequence derives from a female donor with multiple sclerosis, enrolled in a pregnancy study. The chain has TRBV29-1 and TRBJ1-2; TRBD1 matches 7 bases. CDR3 nucleotide sequence: TGCAGCGTTGAGGGGACAGCCACTAACTATGGCTACACCTTC. This sequence encodes CSVEGTATNYGYTF.